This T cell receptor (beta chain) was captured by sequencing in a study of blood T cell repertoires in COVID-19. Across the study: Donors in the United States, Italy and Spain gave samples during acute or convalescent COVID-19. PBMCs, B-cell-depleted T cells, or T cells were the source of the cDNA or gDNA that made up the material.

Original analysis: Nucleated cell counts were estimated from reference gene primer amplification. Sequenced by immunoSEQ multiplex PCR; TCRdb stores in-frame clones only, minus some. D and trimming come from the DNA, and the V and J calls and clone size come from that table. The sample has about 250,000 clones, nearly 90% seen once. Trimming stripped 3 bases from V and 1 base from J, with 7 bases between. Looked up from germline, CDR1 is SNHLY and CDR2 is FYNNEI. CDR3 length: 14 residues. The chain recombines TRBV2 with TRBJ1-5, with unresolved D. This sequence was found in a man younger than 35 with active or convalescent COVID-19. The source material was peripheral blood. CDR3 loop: CASSDRLSNQPQHF. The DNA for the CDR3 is TGTGCCAGCAGTGACCGACTGAGCAATCAGCCCCAGCATTTT.